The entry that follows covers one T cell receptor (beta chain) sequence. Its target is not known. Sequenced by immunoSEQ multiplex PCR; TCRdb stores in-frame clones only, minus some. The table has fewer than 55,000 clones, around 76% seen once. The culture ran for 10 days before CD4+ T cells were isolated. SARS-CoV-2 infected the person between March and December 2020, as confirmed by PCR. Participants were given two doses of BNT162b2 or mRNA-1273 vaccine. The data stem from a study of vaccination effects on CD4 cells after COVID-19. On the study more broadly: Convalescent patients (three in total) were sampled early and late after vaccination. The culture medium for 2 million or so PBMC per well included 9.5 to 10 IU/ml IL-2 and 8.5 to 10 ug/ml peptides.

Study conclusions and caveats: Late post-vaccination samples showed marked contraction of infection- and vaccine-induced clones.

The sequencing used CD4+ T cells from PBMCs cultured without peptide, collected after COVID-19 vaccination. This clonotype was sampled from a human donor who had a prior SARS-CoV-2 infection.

CDR3 in amino acids: CASSYSRAETDTQYF. CDR3 sequence (DNA): TGTGCCAGCAGTTACTCGAGGGCCGAAACAGATACGCAGTATTTT. V gene TRBV6-5 combines with J gene TRBJ2-3, with D perhaps matching TRBD2 (5 bases). The V and J ends lost 0 bases and 3 bases respectively, with 10 bases between them. The CDR3 covers 15 residues. Germline CDR1 reads MNHEY; CDR2 reads SVGAGI.